The following is a TCR beta chain sequence with its context. Its antigen is undetermined. The CDR3 is made up of 15 amino acids. V lost 3 bases, J lost 5 bases, and 5 bases stayed unmatched. Looked up from germline, CDR1 is SGDLS and CDR2 is YYNGEE. This sample was included in a study of radiation and T cells in renal cell carcinoma. The time point is: blood 4 weeks post-SBRT, at nephrectomy. The treatment denotes: 15 Gy SBRT to primary tumor, nephrectomy 4 weeks later. Overall study findings and caveats: From baseline, blood top tumor clonotypes peaked at 2 weeks post-radiation.

TCRdb's table, derived via immunoSEQ multiplex PCR, lists solely in-frame clones and lacks some. The data contain about 170,000 clones, about 87% of them singletons. The source material was blood, sampled from a patient whose treatment included radiotherapy and nephrectomy. The V call is TRBV9, the J call TRBJ1-5, with TRBD1 matching 10 bases. This TCR was recovered from a woman between 50 and 59 years old with renal cell carcinoma. CDR3 coding DNA: TGTGCCAGCAGCGAGTCCGGGACAGGGGATCAGCCCCAGCATTTT. Its translation: CASSESGTGDQPQHF.